This T cell receptor beta chain was profiled in a study of cytomegalovirus exposure and HLA in healthy donors. Overall study findings and caveats: Using a false discovery rate of 0.05, a later analysis showed that approximately 16,000 TCR beta sequences were associated with HLA alleles. Several of the most significant clusters appeared, in a later analysis, to be linked to common viral pathogens. About 87% or about 30% of the time was how often most TCR beta V segments were productive, according to an earlier analysis.

As to this clone: No antigen is known for it.

PCR used 60 Vbeta primers and 13 Jbeta primers. Clones were sequenced by immunoSEQ multiplex PCR, and TCRdb holds only the in-frame ones, with some missing. The sample lists 150,000 to 250,000 clones, approximately 83% occurring once. Germline V gives CDR1 MNHEY, CDR2 SVGAGI. With V trimmed by 2 bases and J by 8 bases, 6 bases remained unmatched. This CDR3 is built from 15 residues. The TCR originated in a boy under 10 years old in good health and CMV-seronegative. Sequencing input: PBMCs. V is TRBV6-5 and J is TRBJ1-6; 7 bases map to TRBD1. CDR3 sequence (DNA): TGTGCCAGCAGTTACGGGAGACAGGGACATTCACCCCTCCACTTT. It specifies CASSYGRQGHSPLHF.